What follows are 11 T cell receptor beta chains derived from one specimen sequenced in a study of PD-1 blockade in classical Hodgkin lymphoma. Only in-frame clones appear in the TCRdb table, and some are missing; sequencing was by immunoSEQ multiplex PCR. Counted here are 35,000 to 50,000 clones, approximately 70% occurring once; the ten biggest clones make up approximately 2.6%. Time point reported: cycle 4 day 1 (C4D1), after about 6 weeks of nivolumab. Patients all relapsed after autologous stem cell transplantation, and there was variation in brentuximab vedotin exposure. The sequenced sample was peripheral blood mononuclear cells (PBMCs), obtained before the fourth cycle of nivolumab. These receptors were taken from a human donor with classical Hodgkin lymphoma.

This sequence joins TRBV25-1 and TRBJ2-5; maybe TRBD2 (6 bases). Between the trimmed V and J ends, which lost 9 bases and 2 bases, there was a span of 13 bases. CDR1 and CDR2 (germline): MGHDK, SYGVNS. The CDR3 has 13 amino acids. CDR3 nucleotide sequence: TGTGCCAGTTCCGTCGCGGGGCAAGAGACCCAGTACTTC. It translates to CASSVAGQETQYF.

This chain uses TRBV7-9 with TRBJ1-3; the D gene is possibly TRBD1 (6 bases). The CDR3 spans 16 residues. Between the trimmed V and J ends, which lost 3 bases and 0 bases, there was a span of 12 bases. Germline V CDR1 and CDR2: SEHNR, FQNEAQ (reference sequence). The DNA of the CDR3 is TGTGCCAGCAGCTTCGGACAGCCGTCCTCTGGAAACACCATATATTTT. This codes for CASSFGQPSSGNTIYF.

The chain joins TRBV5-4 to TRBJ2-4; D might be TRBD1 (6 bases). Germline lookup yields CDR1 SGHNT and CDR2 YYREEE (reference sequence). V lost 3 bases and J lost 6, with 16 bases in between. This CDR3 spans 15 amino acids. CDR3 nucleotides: TGTGCCAGCAGCTCTACAGAGATGGGGGCAAACATTCAGTACTTC. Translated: CASSSTEMGANIQYF.

The CDR3 sequence: CASSLDRVSAQYF. CDR3 nucleotide sequence: TGTGCCAGCAGTCTCGACAGGGTGTCGGCCCAGTACTTC. V gene TRBV2 combines with J gene TRBJ2-5; the match to TRBD1 covers 7 bases. CDR1 is SNHLY and CDR2 is FYNNEI in the germline V gene. The CDR3 has 13 amino acids. The trim removed 5 bases at V and 9 bases at J, leaving 9 bases unmatched.

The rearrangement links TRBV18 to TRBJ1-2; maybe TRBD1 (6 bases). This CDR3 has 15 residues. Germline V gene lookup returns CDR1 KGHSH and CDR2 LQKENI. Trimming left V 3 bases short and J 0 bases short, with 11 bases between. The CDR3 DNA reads TGTGCCAGCTCACCGGACAGCCTACCTAACTATGGCTACACCTTC. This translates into CASSPDSLPNYGYTF.

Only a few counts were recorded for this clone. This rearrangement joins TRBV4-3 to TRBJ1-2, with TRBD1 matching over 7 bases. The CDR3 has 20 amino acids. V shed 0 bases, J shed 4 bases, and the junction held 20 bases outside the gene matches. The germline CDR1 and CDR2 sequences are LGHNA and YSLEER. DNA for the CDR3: TGCGCCAGCAGCCAAGATCACCTACAGGGGCTAGATCTCTTAGGCTATGGCTACACCTTC. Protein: CASSQDHLQGLDLLGYGYTF.

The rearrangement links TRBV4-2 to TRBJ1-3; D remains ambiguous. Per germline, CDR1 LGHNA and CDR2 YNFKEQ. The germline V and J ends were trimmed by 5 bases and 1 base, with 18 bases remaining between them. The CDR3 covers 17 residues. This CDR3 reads CASSTISGPGSGNTIYF. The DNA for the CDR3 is TGTGCCAGCAGCACGATTAGCGGACCCGGATCTGGAAACACCATATATTTT.

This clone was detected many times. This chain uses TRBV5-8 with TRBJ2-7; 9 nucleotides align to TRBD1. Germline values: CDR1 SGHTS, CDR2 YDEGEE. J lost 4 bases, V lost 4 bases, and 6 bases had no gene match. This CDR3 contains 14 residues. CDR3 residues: CASSRPGTGYEQYF. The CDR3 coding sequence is TGTGCCAGCAGCCGTCCCGGGACAGGGTACGAGCAGTACTTC.

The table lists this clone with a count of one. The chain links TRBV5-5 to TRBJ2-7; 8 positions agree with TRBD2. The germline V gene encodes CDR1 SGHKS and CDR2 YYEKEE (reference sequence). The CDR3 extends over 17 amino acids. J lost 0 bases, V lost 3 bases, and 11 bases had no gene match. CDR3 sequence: CASSSGGATGGSYEQYF. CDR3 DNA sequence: TGTGCCAGCAGCTCGGGAGGGGCCACCGGAGGCTCCTACGAGCAGTACTTC.

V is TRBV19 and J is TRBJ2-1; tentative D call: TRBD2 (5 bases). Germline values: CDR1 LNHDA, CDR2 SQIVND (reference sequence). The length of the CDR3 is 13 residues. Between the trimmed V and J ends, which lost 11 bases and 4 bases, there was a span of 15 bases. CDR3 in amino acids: CAAGDTPYNEQFF. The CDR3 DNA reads TGTGCCGCCGGGGATACACCGTACAATGAGCAGTTCTTC.

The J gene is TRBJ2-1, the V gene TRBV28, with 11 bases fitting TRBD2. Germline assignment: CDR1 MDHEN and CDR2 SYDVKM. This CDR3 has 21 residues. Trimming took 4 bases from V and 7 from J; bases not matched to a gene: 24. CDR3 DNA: TGTGCCAGCAGTTCACCCGCGGGACTAGCGGCCCCTGGGCAGGAGGCGAATGAGCAGTTCTTC. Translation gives CASSSPAGLAAPGQEANEQFF.